This T cell receptor (beta chain) was documented in a study of blood T cell repertoires in COVID-19. Cohort allocation depended upon clinical history that participants reported. Trimming removed 1 base at V and 5 bases at J, with 11 bases between. Germline assignment: CDR1 LGHDT and CDR2 YNNKEL (reference sequence). CDR3 length: 14 residues. Original analysis: Amplification of reference gene primers was used by the study to estimate nucleated cell counts. The method was immunoSEQ multiplex PCR; TCRdb's version includes in-frame clones alone and lacks a portion of them. D and trimming come from the DNA, and the V and J calls and clone size come from that table. The top ten hold 1.2% of the sample, which has 130,000 to 150,000 clones, approximately 88% seen once.

Sequencing input: PBMCs or T cells enriched from blood (not recorded which). The chain joins TRBV3-1 (or the pseudogene TRBV3-2) to TRBJ1-1; perhaps TRBD1 as D (5 bases). The receptor was derived from a woman in her twenties or thirties with acute COVID-19. This CDR3 reads CASSQAGGKTEAFF. CDR3 sequence (DNA): TGTGCCAGCAGCCAAGCGGGGGGGAAGACTGAAGCTTTCTTT.